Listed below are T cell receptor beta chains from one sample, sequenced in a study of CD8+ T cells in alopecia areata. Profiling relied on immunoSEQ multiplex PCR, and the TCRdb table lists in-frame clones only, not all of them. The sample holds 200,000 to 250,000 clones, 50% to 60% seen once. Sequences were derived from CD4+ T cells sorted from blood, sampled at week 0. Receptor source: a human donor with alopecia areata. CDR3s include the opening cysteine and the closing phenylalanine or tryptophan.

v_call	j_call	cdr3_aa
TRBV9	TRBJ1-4	CASSPRGTNEKLFF
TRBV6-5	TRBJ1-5	CASSGTGAYQPQHF
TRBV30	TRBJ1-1	CAWSVWAPVKEAFF
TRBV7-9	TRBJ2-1	CASSARESEEGGEQFF
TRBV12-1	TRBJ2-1	CASSFGLAGNNEQFF
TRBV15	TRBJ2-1	CATSRDPLGSYNEQFF
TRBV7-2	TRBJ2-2	CASSPTFTGELFF
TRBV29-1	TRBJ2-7	CSVSGRVTYEQYF
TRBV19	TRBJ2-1	CASSPTGSSYNEQFF
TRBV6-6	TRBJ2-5	CASSYEGLGETQYF
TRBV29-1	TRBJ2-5	CSGRGLAGGRQETQYF
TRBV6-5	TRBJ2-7	CASSTSYEQYF
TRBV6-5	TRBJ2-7	CATGKGAYYEQYF
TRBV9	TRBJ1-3	CASSVVSLPTSGNTIYF
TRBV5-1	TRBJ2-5	CASSFGGRSQETQYF
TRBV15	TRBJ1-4	CATSRDRIRGTNEKLFF
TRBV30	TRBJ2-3	CAWSGDRSSTDTQYF
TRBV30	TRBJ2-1	CAWRYRATSYNEQFF
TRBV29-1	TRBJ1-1	CSGGGITEAFF
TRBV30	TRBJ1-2	CAWSGSVRGRRDYGYTF
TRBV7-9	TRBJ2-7	CASSLSGWNYEQYF
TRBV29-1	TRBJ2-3	CSVEGSLVSTDTQYF
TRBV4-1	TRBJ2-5	CASSQAAQGETQYF
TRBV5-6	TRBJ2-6	CASSFRGSGANVLTF
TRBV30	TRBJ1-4	CAWSAQSNEKLFF
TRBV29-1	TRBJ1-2	CSVGGQRVYTF
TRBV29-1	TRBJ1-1	CSVEYGGVAEAFF
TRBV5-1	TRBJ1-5	CASSLVPTDSNQPQHF
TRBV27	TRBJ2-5	CASSRPAGRQYF
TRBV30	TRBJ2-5	CAWSVGETQYF
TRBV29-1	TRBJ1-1	CSVERSWNTEAFF
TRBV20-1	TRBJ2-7	CSAVVSYEQYF
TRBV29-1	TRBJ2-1	CSVDRGNEQFF
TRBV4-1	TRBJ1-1	CASSPGWVAGTRTEAFF
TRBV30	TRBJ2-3	CAWSVGRALTDTQYF
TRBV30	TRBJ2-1	CAWRLAGGRNEQFF
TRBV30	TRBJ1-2	CAWTTPGGFWGYTF
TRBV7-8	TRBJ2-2	CASSSMGLAGGPAGELFF
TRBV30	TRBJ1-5	CAWSVRGQGDQPQHF
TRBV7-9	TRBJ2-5	CASSLGGSETQYF
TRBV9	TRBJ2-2	CASSVDAGQGKTGELFF
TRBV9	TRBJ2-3	CASSVDRTGDTQYF
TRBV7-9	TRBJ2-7	CASSSGTGATYEQYF
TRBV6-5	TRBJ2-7	CASSYSKWGGTQEQYF
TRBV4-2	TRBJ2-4	CASSQGVAGPWAKNIQYF
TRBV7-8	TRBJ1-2	CASSLAALDYGYTF
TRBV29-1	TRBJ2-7	CSVEDKASYEQYF
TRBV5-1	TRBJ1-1	CASSSGTGANTEAFF
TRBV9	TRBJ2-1	CASSVAGGIEFF
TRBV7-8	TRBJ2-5	CASSLLGGGETQYF
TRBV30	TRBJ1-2	CAWSVIVGAHGYTF
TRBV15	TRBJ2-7	CATSSRDRSGRAPYEQYF